Listed below are T cell receptor beta chains from one sample, sequenced in a study of a mutant IDH1 vaccine in newly diagnosed glioma. Assay: immunoSEQ multiplex PCR; the TCRdb copy retains only in-frame clones and omits some. The table shows 110,000 or so clones, with roughly 90% occurring only once. Their cognate antigens are unknown. Sequenced here: PBMCs, sampled from a glioma patient whose treatment included an IDH1 peptide vaccine. The receptors originated from a woman between 50 and 59 years old with glioma. CDR3s include the opening cysteine and the closing phenylalanine or tryptophan. Each record gives: J gene, V gene, CDR3 protein.

J gene: TRBJ1-1
V gene: TRBV7-8
CDR3 protein: CASSLVGGALNTEAFF

J gene: TRBJ1-5
V gene: TRBV19
CDR3 protein: CASSVTGLRSNQPQHF

J gene: TRBJ2-7
V gene: TRBV21-1
CDR3 protein: CASSPHPGLAGESYEQYF

J gene: TRBJ2-6
V gene: TRBV2
CDR3 protein: CASSFRGSGANVLTF

J gene: TRBJ2-7
V gene: TRBV11-2
CDR3 protein: CASSSWKHRDRGRGEQYF

J gene: TRBJ2-5
V gene: TRBV25-1
CDR3 protein: CASSVSGRVETQYF

J gene: TRBJ1-2
V gene: TRBV5-1
CDR3 protein: CASSLPTQGDGYTF

J gene: TRBJ1-4
V gene: TRBV5-1
CDR3 protein: CASSTSPGEKLFF

J gene: TRBJ2-2
V gene: TRBV13
CDR3 protein: CASSRRAAPGTGELFF

J gene: TRBJ1-5
V gene: TRBV6-6
CDR3 protein: CASKRGASDQPQHF

J gene: TRBJ1-5
V gene: TRBV30
CDR3 protein: CAWSGGQGGGQPQHF

J gene: TRBJ1-2
V gene: TRBV28
CDR3 protein: CASIGTGVNYGYTF

J gene: TRBJ2-1
V gene: TRBV6-4
CDR3 protein: CASSDDPWTGRNEQFF

J gene: TRBJ2-7
V gene: TRBV4-2
CDR3 protein: CASSQEDPLYEQYF

J gene: TRBJ1-2
V gene: TRBV28
CDR3 protein: CASRRTGAYGYTF

J gene: TRBJ2-4
V gene: TRBV28
CDR3 protein: CASSSGQSAKNIQYF

J gene: TRBJ1-2
V gene: TRBV6-1
CDR3 protein: CASSEVGSLGGYTF

J gene: TRBJ2-7
V gene: TRBV28
CDR3 protein: CASSPSSRREQYF

J gene: TRBJ1-1
V gene: TRBV7-9
CDR3 protein: CASSRQGDTEAFF

J gene: TRBJ1-5
V gene: TRBV19
CDR3 protein: CASKAGTGFWSNQPQHF

J gene: TRBJ1-2
V gene: TRBV9
CDR3 protein: CASSVEGFYGYTF

J gene: TRBJ1-5
V gene: TRBV19
CDR3 protein: CATEETGRGSNQPQHF

J gene: TRBJ2-5
V gene: TRBV6-5
CDR3 protein: CASTLTVGETQYF

J gene: TRBJ2-7
V gene: TRBV11-2
CDR3 protein: CASSFSGEQYF

J gene: TRBJ2-1
V gene: TRBV29-1
CDR3 protein: CSLRDSSYNEQFF

J gene: TRBJ2-5
V gene: TRBV6-6
CDR3 protein: CASSKPTSGQETQYF

J gene: TRBJ1-4
V gene: TRBV5-1
CDR3 protein: CASSLHGSREKLFF

J gene: TRBJ1-1
V gene: TRBV13
CDR3 protein: CASSSGQGGRMNTEAFF

J gene: TRBJ2-7
V gene: TRBV29-1
CDR3 protein: CSVELAAYEQYF

J gene: TRBJ2-2
V gene: TRBV5-6
CDR3 protein: CASSFDRFTGELFF

J gene: TRBJ2-1
V gene: TRBV5-1
CDR3 protein: CASSWGSGQGIWEQFF

J gene: TRBJ1-1
V gene: TRBV27
CDR3 protein: CASTSYSGQGNTEAFF

J gene: TRBJ2-2
V gene: TRBV7-9
CDR3 protein: CASSLGGGGELFF

J gene: TRBJ1-3
V gene: TRBV2
CDR3 protein: CASSDEGELRRGNTIYF

J gene: TRBJ1-5
V gene: TRBV28
CDR3 protein: CATDRGSNQPQHF

J gene: TRBJ1-5
V gene: TRBV10-3
CDR3 protein: CAISESYSNQPQHF

J gene: TRBJ1-4
V gene: TRBV11-2
CDR3 protein: CASSWGDTTNEKLFF

J gene: TRBJ1-2
V gene: TRBV28
CDR3 protein: CASSLGARGRGYGYTF

J gene: TRBJ2-7
V gene: TRBV28
CDR3 protein: CASSLPEAGSYEQYF

J gene: TRBJ2-7
V gene: TRBV28
CDR3 protein: CASSLAREGGAYEQYF

J gene: TRBJ2-3
V gene: TRBV5-4
CDR3 protein: CASSREGGQDTQYF

J gene: TRBJ2-7
V gene: TRBV19
CDR3 protein: CASSIKASGSVFYEQYF

J gene: TRBJ2-7
V gene: TRBV11-2
CDR3 protein: CASSFDGYEQYF

J gene: TRBJ1-5
V gene: TRBV6-1
CDR3 protein: CAGTTGSNQPQHF

J gene: TRBJ2-7
V gene: TRBV30
CDR3 protein: CAWSTGGPREQYF

J gene: TRBJ1-5
V gene: TRBV19
CDR3 protein: CASSRTGGYQPQHF

J gene: TRBJ1-1
V gene: TRBV28
CDR3 protein: CASSSGQLNTEAFF

J gene: TRBJ2-3
V gene: TRBV5-4
CDR3 protein: CASSLKGPNTDTQYF

J gene: TRBJ2-2
V gene: TRBV27
CDR3 protein: CASSPYTGELFF

J gene: TRBJ1-3
V gene: TRBV5-6
CDR3 protein: CASSLRQGRYPGNTIYF

J gene: TRBJ2-3
V gene: TRBV10-1
CDR3 protein: CASSETVLAGGWPDTQYF

J gene: TRBJ1-1
V gene: TRBV4-1
CDR3 protein: CASSQGGEAFF

J gene: TRBJ2-3
V gene: TRBV7-3
CDR3 protein: CASSTNWKDTQYF

J gene: TRBJ2-1
V gene: TRBV6-1
CDR3 protein: CASSEGGEQFF

J gene: TRBJ2-3
V gene: TRBV6-6
CDR3 protein: CASSYSPTSGTDTQYF